These 21 T cell receptor beta chains were sequenced from one sample in a study of long-term antiretroviral therapy in people with HIV. The run of the v3.0 immunoSEQ assay was at survey level. Data came from immunoSEQ multiplex PCR; TCRdb stores just in-frame clones and leaves some out. This sample carries 33,000 or so clones, roughly 82% of them seen once, and the ten largest clones take around 13%. The starting material was unsorted PBMCs, obtained 0.3 years after starting antiretroviral therapy. Receptor source: a man between 18 and 35 years old with HIV.

This chain connects TRBV4-3 to TRBJ1-5; D unclear. CDR1 and CDR2 from the germline V gene are LGHNA and YSLEER. The CDR3 is made up of 15 amino acids. Between the trimmed V and J ends, which lost 0 bases and 4 bases, there was a span of 10 bases. CDR3 nucleotide sequence: TGCGCCAGCAGCCAAGAAAGCGGGTTTAATCAGCCCCAGCATTTT. It specifies CASSQESGFNQPQHF.

About this clone: An end of the junction does not agree with germline; a read error may underlie this. The rearrangement uses TRBV2 and TRBJ2-7; D gene ambiguous. The germline V gene encodes CDR1 SNHLY and CDR2 FYNNEI. There are 12 residues in the CDR3. The CDR3 DNA reads as TGTGCCAGCAGCCTGCTTGATGCGTTACAAGACTTC. It specifies CASSLLDALQDF.

The J gene is TRBJ2-3, the V gene TRBV30; D remains ambiguous. Germline V CDR1 and CDR2: GTSNPN, SVGIG (reference sequence). V gave up 2 bases and J gave up 2 bases, with 8 bases separating them. This CDR3 contains 13 residues. The CDR3 DNA is TGTGCCTGGAGTAGAGCCCACACAGATACGCAGTATTTT. The encoded protein is CAWSRAHTDTQYF.

This clone was recorded once. The V gene is TRBV5-4, the J gene TRBJ1-3; D not resolved. The CDR3 totals 16 residues. Trimming cost V 4 bases and J 0 bases, with 14 bases left between them. Per germline, CDR1 SGHNT and CDR2 YYREEE (reference sequence). CDR3 coding DNA: TGTGCCAGCAGCCCTGGAACAGCTGCCTCTGGAAACACCATATATTTT. Translation: CASSPGTAASGNTIYF.

The chain combines TRBV12-5 with TRBJ2-2; the D is unclear. Germline V gene lookup returns CDR1 LGHNT and CDR2 FRNRAP. The CDR3 consists of 13 residues. V was clipped by 4 bases and J by 1 base, with 4 bases between them. The CDR3 nucleotides are TGTGCTAGTGGTTGGGGGAACACCGGGGAGCTGTTTTTT. Residues: CASGWGNTGELFF. The complete variable domain, with remaining parts taken from reference TRBV12-5 and TRBJ2-2, reads DARVTQTPRHKVTEMGQEVTMRCQPILGHNTVFWYRQTMMQGLELLAYFRNRAPLDDSGMPKDRFSAEMPDATLATLKIQPSEPRDSAVYFCASGWGNTGELFFGEGSRLTVL.

The chain uses TRBV7-2 and TRBJ2-1; TRBD2 matches 10 bases. J lost 7 bases, V lost 5 bases, and 8 bases had no gene match. Germline assignment: CDR1 SGHTA and CDR2 FQGNSA. This CDR3 spans 15 amino acids. Here the CDR3 reads CASSLKRGGMNEQFF. The DNA for the CDR3 is TGTGCCAGCAGCCTTAAGCGGGGGGGCATGAATGAGCAGTTCTTC.

The chain is built from TRBV2 and TRBJ2-7; 10 bases are shared with TRBD1. CDR3 size: 17 residues. The J segment lost 1 base and the V segment lost 2 bases, leaving 8 bases of the junction unmatched. Germline assignment: CDR1 SNHLY and CDR2 FYNNEI. In nucleotides, the CDR3 is TGTGCCAGCAGTGAAAGTAAGGGGGGACAGGGGTCCTACGAGCAGTACTTC. Amino acid sequence: CASSESKGGQGSYEQYF.

V is TRBV27 and J is TRBJ2-7, with D perhaps being TRBD1 or TRBD2 (5 bases each). Trimming pared 5 bases from V and 6 bases from J, leaving 14 bases between. Germline V CDR1 and CDR2: MNHEY, SMNVEV (reference sequence). This CDR3 comprises 13 residues. The DNA for the CDR3 is TGTGCCAGCAGTCCGGGGCGTCGTAGCGAGCAGTACTTC. It translates to CASSPGRRSEQYF.

CDR3: CASSRPGGGSEQFF. The CDR3 DNA reads as TGTGCCAGCAGCCGCCCCGGGGGGGGCTCTGAGCAGTTCTTC. The rearrangement links TRBV7-9 to TRBJ2-1; TRBD2 agrees at 8 bases. V lost 5 bases and J lost 9; bases outside the gene matches: 9. The CDR3 runs to 14 residues. In germline, CDR1 is SEHNR, CDR2 FQNEAQ (reference sequence).

This clone appeared a few times. This chain connects TRBV5-6 to TRBJ1-3, with D possibly being TRBD1 (5 bases). The V gene lost 4 bases and the J gene lost 0 bases, with 8 bases spanning the gap. Germline-derived CDR1 and CDR2 are SGHDT and YYEEEE. The CDR3 covers 14 residues. This chain's CDR3 is CASSGTNSGNTIYF. DNA of the CDR3: TGTGCCAGCAGCGGGACCAACTCTGGAAACACCATATATTTT.

Points on this clone: One end of the junction does not line up with germline, which may come from a read error. This sequence joins TRBV27 and TRBJ2-5; D is unclear. CDR1 is MNHEY and CDR2 is SMNVEV in the germline V gene (reference sequence). CDR3 length: 10 residues. In nucleotides, the CDR3 is TGTGCCAGCACTTTAGAGACCCAGTACTTC. It encodes CASTLETQYF.

This clone was observed a handful of times. The chain has TRBV11-2 and TRBJ1-6; TRBD1 is a possible D gene (6 bases). V lost 4 bases and J lost 1, with 17 bases in between. CDR3 length: 18 amino acids. The germline CDR1 and CDR2 sequences are SGHAT and FQNNGV. CDR3 in DNA: TGTGCCAGCAGCTCTATCGGGGGCAGGGCGTCCTATAATTCACCCCTCCACTTT. Protein product: CASSSIGGRASYNSPLHF. The full variable domain, with the rest looked up from reference TRBV11-2 and TRBJ1-6, is EAGVAQSPRYKIIEKRQSVAFWCNPISGHATLYWYQQILGQGPKLLIQFQNNGVVDDSQLPKDRFSAERLKGVDSTLKIQPAKLEDSAVYLCASSSIGGRASYNSPLHFGNGTRLTVT.

This chain uses TRBV6-1 with TRBJ2-1; unclear D gene. Germline-derived CDR1 and CDR2 are MNHNS and SASEGT. Trimming left V 3 bases short and J 3 bases short, with 9 bases between. The CDR3 contains 14 residues. Written as DNA, the CDR3 is TGTGCCAGCAGTGAGTGGAGAAACTACAATGAGCAGTTCTTC. Translation gives CASSEWRNYNEQFF.

The chain combines TRBV10-2 with TRBJ2-2; 7 positions match TRBD1. Germline lookup yields CDR1 WSHSY and CDR2 SAAADI. V trimming: 10 bases; J trimming: 5 bases; junction bases outside the gene matches: 7. CDR3 length: 13 amino acids. The CDR3 loop is CAIWTGDTGELFF. CDR3 coding DNA: TGCGCCATCTGGACAGGAGATACCGGGGAGCTGTTTTTT.

This sequence joins TRBV30 and TRBJ1-2; a weak D match, TRBD1 (6 bases). Germline loops: CDR1 GTSNPN, CDR2 SVGIG (reference sequence). Trimming shortened V by 0 bases and J by 7 bases, and 15 bases separated the two germline ends. The CDR3 is made up of 14 amino acids. CDR3 protein: CAWSVGNRVGGYTF. The DNA for the CDR3 is TGTGCCTGGAGTGTAGGAAACAGGGTTGGTGGCTACACCTTC.

The V call is TRBV7-9, the J call TRBJ1-3; TRBD1 agrees at 8 bases. The CDR3 is made up of 14 amino acids. V was pared by 5 bases and J by 8 bases, with 8 bases of the junction left unmatched. CDR1 is SEHNR and CDR2 is FQNEAQ in the germline V gene (reference sequence). The CDR3 spells CASSIQTGVDTIYF. In nucleotides, the CDR3 is TGTGCCAGCAGCATCCAGACAGGGGTGGACACCATATATTTT.

This clone appeared a single time. V is TRBV19 and J is TRBJ2-7; TRBD1 aligns across 9 bases. Trimming removed 4 bases from V and 5 bases from J; junction bases left unmatched: 9. This CDR3 is built from 15 residues. Germline CDR1 LNHDA, CDR2 SQIVND (reference sequence). The CDR3 here is CASSTPGTGYHEQYF. CDR3 sequence (DNA): TGTGCCAGTAGTACCCCCGGGACAGGGTATCACGAGCAGTACTTC.

The chain uses TRBV7-2 and TRBJ2-2; 7 bases fit TRBD2. Germline V gene data show CDR1 as SGHTA and CDR2 as FQGNSA. The CDR3 is made up of 17 amino acids. The ends lost 5 bases at V and 3 bases at J; junction bases unmatched: 12. CDR3 in amino acids: CASSRGEAGIYTGELFF. CDR3 nucleotides: TGTGCCAGCAGCCGTGGGGAAGCGGGGATCTACACCGGGGAGCTGTTTTTT.

V usage is TRBV5-4 and J usage is TRBJ2-3; the D call may be TRBD1 or TRBD2 (5 bases each). The CDR3 sequence is 17 residues long. The germline V and J ends were trimmed by 1 base and 2 bases, with 17 bases remaining between them. Germline V gene lookup returns CDR1 SGHNT and CDR2 YYREEE (reference sequence). The CDR3 reads CASSLSVGPRNTDTQYF. CDR3 DNA sequence: TGTGCCAGCAGCTTGAGTGTGGGACCTAGAAACACAGATACGCAGTATTTT.

This clone is a singleton in its sample. The CDR3 sequence is CASSHDSGGGYNEQFF. Here the CDR3 DNA reads TGTGCCAGCAGCCATGATAGCGGGGGGGGGTACAATGAGCAGTTCTTC. The rearrangement joins TRBV4-2 to TRBJ2-1, with 11 bases identical to TRBD2. V shed 3 bases and J 4 bases; nucleotides not matched to a gene: 5. The CDR3 has 16 residues. Germline CDR1 LGHNA, CDR2 YNFKEQ.

This rearrangement joins TRBV19 to TRBJ2-6; no reliable D call. Germline lookup yields CDR1 LNHDA and CDR2 SQIVND (reference sequence). The CDR3 consists of 19 residues. V lost 0 bases to trimming and J lost 0 bases, with 15 bases between them. As DNA, the CDR3 is TGTGCCAGTAGTATAGAATTGGACCTACGAGACTCTGGGGCCAACGTCCTGACTTTC. Residues: CASSIELDLRDSGANVLTF.